The 7 T cell receptor beta chains given below trace back to one sample, sequenced in a study of shared clonotypes between healthy human individuals. Here immunoSEQ multiplex PCR was the method, and the copy in TCRdb shows in-frame clones only, minus some. The profile shows about 600,000 clones, about 98% of them singletons. Terminally differentiated effector memory CD45RA+ cells were excluded by CCR7 positive selection of CD45RO-negative cells. The source material was naive CD8+ T cells sorted from blood. All receptors derive from a man aged 25-45 years in good health.

As for this clone: The sample has other DNA sequences that encode this CDR3 too. DNA of the CDR3: TGTGCCAGCAGTCTTGACTACAATGAGCAGTTCTTC. Translation gives CASSLDYNEQFF. The V gene is TRBV28, the J gene TRBJ2-1; D call uncertain. The CDR3 totals 12 residues. V was pared by 5 bases and J by 3 bases, with 5 bases between. From germline, CDR1 is MDHEN and CDR2 SYDVKM.

The genes are TRBV9 and TRBJ2-3; D uncertain. Germline CDR1 reads SGDLS; CDR2 reads YYNGEE. Trimming shortened V by 0 bases and J by 4 bases, and 9 bases separated the two germline ends. The CDR3 covers 14 residues. In DNA, the CDR3 is TGTGCCAGCAGCGTAGATTCCCAGGCAGATACGCAGTATTTT. Residues: CASSVDSQADTQYF.

This rearrangement joins TRBV10-3 to TRBJ2-1; D gene uncertain. The CDR3 contains 17 residues. The germline gives CDR1 ENHRY, CDR2 SYGVKD. V gave up 0 bases and J gave up 0 bases, with 12 bases separating them. CDR3 sequence (DNA): TGTGCCATCAGTGAGTCGATAGTGGGCGACTCCTACAATGAGCAGTTCTTC. Encoded protein: CAISESIVGDSYNEQFF.

The chain links TRBV28 to TRBJ2-7, with TRBD2 identical over 10 bases. Germline V CDR1 and CDR2: MDHEN, SYDVKM. CDR3 size: 16 residues. V shed 8 bases and J 5 bases; nucleotides not matched to a gene: 15. The CDR3: CASFPASGSNLNEQYF. DNA for the CDR3: TGTGCCAGCTTCCCCGCTAGCGGGAGTAACCTAAACGAGCAGTACTTC.

The rearrangement links TRBV11-2 to TRBJ1-4; TRBD1 agrees at 7 bases. The J segment lost 2 bases and the V segment lost 8 bases, leaving 5 bases of the junction unmatched. There are 14 residues in the CDR3. Germline CDR1 SGHAT, CDR2 FQNNGV. The CDR3 here is CASGRGQTNEKLFF. In DNA, the CDR3 is TGTGCCAGCGGACGGGGACAGACTAATGAAAAACTGTTTTTT.

The rearrangement joins TRBV14 to TRBJ2-7, with 9 bases aligning to TRBD2. V trimming: 2 bases; J trimming: 6 bases; junction bases outside the gene matches: 8. Germline V lookup: CDR1 SGHDN, CDR2 FVKESK. CDR3 size: 15 residues. DNA of the CDR3: TGTGCCAGCAGCCAATGGAGGACTAGCGAGGGCGAGCAGTACTTC. It is translated as CASSQWRTSEGEQYF.

V is TRBV28 and J is TRBJ1-4; D possibly corresponds to TRBD1 (6 bases). This CDR3 contains 16 residues. The V end lost 6 bases, the J end lost 0 bases, and 14 bases lay between the germline ends. CDR1 is MDHEN, CDR2 SYDVKM, per germline. For the CDR3, the DNA is TGTGCCAGCAGGCCTGGAACAGGGACAACTAATGAAAAACTGTTTTTT. As protein: CASRPGTGTTNEKLFF. Filled out from reference TRBV28 and TRBJ1-4, the complete variable domain reads DVKVTQSSRYLVKRTGEKVFLECVQDMDHENMFWYRQDPGLGLRLIYFSYDVKMKEKGDIPEGYSVSREKKERFSLILESASTNQTSMYLCASRPGTGTTNEKLFFGSGTQLSVL.